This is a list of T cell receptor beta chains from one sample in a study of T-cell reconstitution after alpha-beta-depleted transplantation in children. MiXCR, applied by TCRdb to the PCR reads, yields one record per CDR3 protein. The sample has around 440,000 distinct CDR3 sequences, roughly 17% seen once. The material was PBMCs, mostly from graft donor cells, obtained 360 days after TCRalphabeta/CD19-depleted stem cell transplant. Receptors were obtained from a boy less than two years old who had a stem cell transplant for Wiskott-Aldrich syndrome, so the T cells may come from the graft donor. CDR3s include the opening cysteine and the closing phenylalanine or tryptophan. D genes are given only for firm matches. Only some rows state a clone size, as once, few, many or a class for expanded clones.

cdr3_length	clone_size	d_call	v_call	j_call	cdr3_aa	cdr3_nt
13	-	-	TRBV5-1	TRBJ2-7	CASSLGVNYEQYF	TGCGCCAGCAGCCTAGGGGTGAACTACGAGCAGTACTTC
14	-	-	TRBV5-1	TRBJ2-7	CASSLGTTVYEQYF	TGCGCCAGCAGCTTGGGGACCACAGTCTACGAGCAGTACTTC
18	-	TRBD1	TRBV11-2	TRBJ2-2	CASSPTLRQGANTGELFF	TGTGCCAGCAGCCCCACCCTTCGACAGGGGGCGAACACCGGGGAGCTGTTTTTT
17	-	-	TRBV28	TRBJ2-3	CASSLYWGRPDTDTQYF	TGTGCCAGCAGTTTATATTGGGGCCGACCTGACACAGATACGCAGTATTTT
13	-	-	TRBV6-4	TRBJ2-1	CASQGGPYNEQFF	TGTGCCAGCCAGGGGGGGCCCTACAATGAGCAGTTCTTC
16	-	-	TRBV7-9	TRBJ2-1	CASSLGPPTPRGEQFF	TGTGCCAGCAGCTTAGGCCCCCCGACCCCCCGGGGTGAGCAGTTCTTC
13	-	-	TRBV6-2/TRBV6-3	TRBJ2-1	CASSSSLTSPQFF	TGTGCCAGCAGTTCTTCCCTGACGAGCCCCCAGTTCTTC
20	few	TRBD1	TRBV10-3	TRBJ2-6	CAISESMYPDRGAGANVLTF	TGTGCCATCAGTGAGTCGATGTACCCGGACAGGGGGGCTGGGGCCAACGTCCTGACTTTC
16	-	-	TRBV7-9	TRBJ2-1	CASSVSPGTPYNEQFF	TGTGCCAGCAGCGTTAGCCCCGGGACTCCTTACAATGAGCAGTTCTTC
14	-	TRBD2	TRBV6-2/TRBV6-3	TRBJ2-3	CAAKERGSTDTQYF	TGTGCCGCGAAGGAGCGGGGGAGCACAGATACGCAGTATTTT
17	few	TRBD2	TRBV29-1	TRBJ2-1	CSAQGTSGRALYNEQFF	TGCAGCGCCCAGGGGACTAGCGGGAGGGCCCTGTACAATGAGCAGTTCTTC
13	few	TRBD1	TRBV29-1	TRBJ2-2	CSVAQGWTGELFF	TGCAGCGTGGCACAGGGGTGGACCGGGGAGCTGTTTTTT
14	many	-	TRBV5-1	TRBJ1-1	CASSLDRANTEAFF	TGCGCCAGCAGCTTGGACAGGGCGAACACTGAAGCTTTCTTT
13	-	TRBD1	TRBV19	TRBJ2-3	CASIRDRGGTQYF	TGTGCCAGTATCCGGGACAGGGGAGGTACGCAGTATTTT
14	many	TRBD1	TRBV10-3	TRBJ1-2	CAIRPGQENYGYTF	TGTGCCATCAGGCCGGGACAGGAGAACTATGGCTACACCTTC
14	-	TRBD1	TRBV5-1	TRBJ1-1	CASSATGHYTEAFF	TGCGCCAGCAGCGCGACAGGGCACTACACTGAAGCTTTCTTT
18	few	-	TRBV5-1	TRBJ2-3	CASSFTMTSGLVADTQYF	TGCGCCAGCAGCTTCACTATGACGTCGGGATTGGTCGCAGATACGCAGTATTTT
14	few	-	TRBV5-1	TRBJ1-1	CASSLVGQGTEAFF	TGCGCCAGCAGCTTGGTTGGACAAGGCACTGAAGCTTTCTTT
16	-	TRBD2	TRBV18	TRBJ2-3	CASSPLGAGVTDTQYF	TGTGCCAGCTCACCATTAGGGGCGGGGGTCACAGATACGCAGTATTTT
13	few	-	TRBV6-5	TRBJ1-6	CASSLGWNSPLHF	TGTGCCAGCTCCCTAGGATGGAATTCACCCCTCCACTTT
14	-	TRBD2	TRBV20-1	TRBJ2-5	CSATTSGKGETQYF	TGCAGTGCTACAACTAGCGGGAAAGGGGAGACCCAGTACTTC
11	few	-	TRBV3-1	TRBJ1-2	CASSSTRGYTF	TGTGCCAGCAGCTCTACTCGGGGCTACACCTTC
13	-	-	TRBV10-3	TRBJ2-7	CAISDSGPYEQYF	TGTGCCATCAGTGATAGCGGTCCCTACGAGCAGTACTTC
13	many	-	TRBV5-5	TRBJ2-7	CASSRTRTYEQYF	TGTGCCAGCAGCAGAACAAGAACCTACGAGCAGTACTTC
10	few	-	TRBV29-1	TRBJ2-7	CSVSGNKQYF	TGCAGCGTTTCCGGGAACAAGCAGTACTTC
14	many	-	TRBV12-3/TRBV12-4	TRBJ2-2	CASTSLPGSGELFF	TGTGCCAGCACCTCACTCCCGGGGTCCGGGGAGCTGTTTTTT
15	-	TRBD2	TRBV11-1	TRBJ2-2	CACSGGGPNTGELFF	TGTGCCTGCTCCGGCGGGGGACCGAACACCGGGGAGCTGTTTTTT
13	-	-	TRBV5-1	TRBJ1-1	CASSLLQNTEAFF	TGCGCCAGCAGCTTGCTACAAAACACTGAAGCTTTCTTT
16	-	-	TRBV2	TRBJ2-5	CASSDGTTGIGETQYF	TGTGCCAGCAGTGATGGGACCACAGGGATCGGGGAGACCCAGTACTTC
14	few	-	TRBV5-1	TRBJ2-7	CASSLASPYYEQYF	TGCGCCAGCAGCTTGGCCTCACCCTACTACGAGCAGTACTTC
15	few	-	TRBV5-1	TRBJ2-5	CASSLDVSSQETQYF	TGCGCCAGCAGCTTGGACGTTTCCTCCCAAGAGACCCAGTACTTC
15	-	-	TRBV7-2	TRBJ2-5	CASSLEGLGIETQYF	TGTGCCAGCAGCTTAGAGGGACTCGGTATAGAGACCCAGTACTTC
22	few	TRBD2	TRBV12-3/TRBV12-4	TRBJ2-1	CASSLARITGTSGRVAYNEQFF	TGTGCCAGCAGTTTAGCAAGAATAACCGGGACTAGCGGGAGGGTCGCTTACAATGAGCAGTTCTTC
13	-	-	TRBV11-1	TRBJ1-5	CASSLAHNQPQHF	TGTGCCAGCAGCTTAGCTCATAATCAGCCCCAGCATTTT
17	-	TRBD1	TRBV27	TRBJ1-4	CASSKGQGASIGEKLFF	TGTGCCAGCAGTAAGGGACAGGGGGCCAGTATTGGTGAAAAACTGTTTTTT
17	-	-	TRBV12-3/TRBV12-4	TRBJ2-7	CASSFGGGGRGRYEQYF	TGTGCCAGCAGTTTTGGTGGGGGAGGAAGAGGGCGTTACGAGCAGTACTTC
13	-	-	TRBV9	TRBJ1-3	CASNPGPGNTIYF	TGTGCCAGCAACCCAGGGCCTGGAAACACCATATATTTT
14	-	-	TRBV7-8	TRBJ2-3	CASSSRDLADTQYF	TGTGCCAGCAGCTCCCGGGACCTGGCAGATACGCAGTATTTT
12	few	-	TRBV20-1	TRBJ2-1	CSGRGDYNEQFF	TGCAGTGGCCGAGGGGATTACAATGAGCAGTTCTTC
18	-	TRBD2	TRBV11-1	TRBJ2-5	CASSPPVGLAGADETQYF	TGTGCCAGCAGCCCGCCGGTAGGACTAGCGGGGGCAGATGAGACCCAGTACTTC
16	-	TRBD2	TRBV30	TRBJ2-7	CAWAPGLAGKGYEQYF	TGTGCCTGGGCCCCCGGACTAGCGGGAAAGGGCTACGAGCAGTACTTC
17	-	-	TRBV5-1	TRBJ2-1	CASSLAPGLSPYNEQFF	TGCGCCAGCAGCTTGGCCCCCGGACTCTCCCCTTACAATGAGCAGTTCTTC
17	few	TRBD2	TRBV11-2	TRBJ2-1	CASSLLGVRGGFNEQFF	TGTGCCAGCAGCTTACTAGGGGTGCGGGGGGGATTCAATGAGCAGTTCTTC